The 27 T cell receptor beta chains given below trace back to one sample, sequenced in a study of T cells in Graves' hyperthyroidism and ophthalmopathy. TCR beta CDR3 region amplification was performed from RNA transcripts. Primed by the HTBI set, a first-round RT-PCR was run on the TCR CDR3. Via MiXCR, TCRdb re-called the multiplex PCR reads, giving one row per CDR3 protein. The sample includes more than 350,000 distinct CDR3 sequences, 14% to 15% of them seen just once. The sequencing sample was made of blood. Receptors originate from a woman under 40 with Graves' hyperthyroidism.

The V gene is TRBV5-1, the J gene TRBJ2-7; no definite D call. Deletions cut 0 bases from V and 6 bases from J, with 13 bases between. This CDR3 contains 14 residues. Germline CDR1 is SGHRS and CDR2 is YFSETQ. CDR3 protein: CASSLGTNWGEQYF. The CDR3 coding sequence is TGCGCCAGCAGCTTGGGAACTAATTGGGGCGAGCAGTACTTC.

This clonotype appeared a few times. The rearrangement links TRBV7-3 to TRBJ2-5; no clear D gene. CDR3 size: 14 residues. V dropped 5 bases and J dropped 2 bases, with 12 bases sitting between them. Germline loops: CDR1 SGHTA, CDR2 FQGTGA. The CDR3 DNA is TGTGCCAGCAGCCCTGGACCGGAACAAGAGACCCAGTACTTC. As protein: CASSPGPEQETQYF.

This clonotype was recorded many times. This chain uses TRBV30 with TRBJ2-3; 11 positions match TRBD2. There are 16 residues in the CDR3. Per the germline V gene, CDR1 is GTSNPN and CDR2 is SVGIG (reference sequence). V dropped 4 bases and J dropped 4; count of bases not matched to a gene: 10. CDR3 region: CAWTSGRLQGADTQYF. In nucleotides, the CDR3 is TGTGCCTGGACTAGCGGGAGGTTACAGGGGGCAGATACGCAGTATTTT.

This clonotype was found many times. The chain uses TRBV28 and TRBJ1-4; 8 bases fit TRBD1. Germline assignment: CDR1 MDHEN and CDR2 SYDVKM. The CDR3 extends over 14 amino acids. With V trimmed by 5 bases and J by 8 bases, 7 bases remained unmatched. Here the CDR3 DNA reads TGTGCCAGCAGTAGGGACAGGTTGGTCGAAAAACTGTTTTTT. It yields the protein CASSRDRLVEKLFF.

This clonotype has a count of ten or more. The gene calls are TRBV29-1 and TRBJ2-7, with TRBD2 identical over 11 bases. V shed 4 bases and J 3 bases; nucleotides not matched to a gene: 5. This CDR3 region has 14 residues. Germline V gene data show CDR1 as SQVTM and CDR2 as ANQGSEA. In DNA form, the CDR3 reads TGCAGCGTTGGTCCCGGGACTAGCGGCTACGAGCAGTACTTC. The encoded protein is CSVGPGTSGYEQYF.

In its sample, this clonotype was seen many times. The chain links TRBV12-3 or TRBV12-4 to TRBJ2-1; D remains unclear. CDR3 length: 14 amino acids. V was clipped by 5 bases and J by 7 bases, with 15 bases between them. For the CDR3, the DNA is TGTGCCAGCAGTCCCCAAGGACCGATAAATGAGCAGTTCTTC. Residues: CASSPQGPINEQFF.

This clonotype was counted a few times. The chain couples TRBV29-1 to TRBJ2-5, with D tentatively TRBD1 or TRBD2 (5 bases each). CDR3 size: 14 residues. Trimming stripped 3 bases from V and 0 bases from J, with 11 bases between. Per the germline V gene, CDR1 is SQVTM and CDR2 is ANQGSEA. CDR3 DNA sequence: TGCAGCGTTGACGGGGACGGAAACCAAGAGACCCAGTACTTC. Translated: CSVDGDGNQETQYF.

The V call is TRBV9, the J call TRBJ2-3; D not certain. V was pared by 0 bases and J by 0 bases, with 8 bases between. Germline CDR1 SGDLS, CDR2 YYNGEE. There are 15 residues in the CDR3. The CDR3 DNA sequence: TGTGCCAGCAGCGTAGCCCGGTATAGCACAGATACGCAGTATTTT. This sequence encodes CASSVARYSTDTQYF.

This clonotype was seen a handful of times. The genes are TRBV14 and TRBJ2-5; possible D gene TRBD1, 5 bases. The CDR3 length is 16 residues. With 1 base removed from V and 4 bases from J, the gap between germline ends came to 16 bases. Germline V CDR1 and CDR2: SGHDN, FVKESK. The CDR3 reads CASSQASLIRGETQYF. CDR3 nucleotides: TGTGCCAGCAGCCAAGCCTCGTTAATAAGGGGAGAGACCCAGTACTTC.

This clonotype was detected only a few times. This sequence joins TRBV6-1 and TRBJ2-1, with a possible D match to TRBD1 (5 bases). The CDR3 extends over 16 amino acids. Between the trimmed V and J ends, which lost 5 bases and 5 bases, there was a span of 19 bases. CDR1 and CDR2 (germline): MNHNS, SASEGT. CDR3 region: CASSRRATETDNEQFF. CDR3 DNA: TGTGCCAGCAGTAGACGAGCGACAGAAACGGACAATGAGCAGTTCTTC.

In this sample, this clonotype turned up a few times. The chain employs TRBV4-1 and TRBJ1-5; TRBD1 matches at 8 bases. J lost 5 bases, V lost 1 base, and 7 bases had no gene match. CDR3 length equals 16 residues. CDR1 is MGHRA and CDR2 is YSYEKL in the germline V gene. The CDR3 loop is CASSQVGQGGDQPQHF. CDR3 in DNA: TGCGCCAGCAGCCAAGTCGGACAGGGAGGGGATCAGCCCCAGCATTTT.

The DNA of the CDR3 is TGTGCCATCAGTGATGGGCTAGCGGGAGACAATGAGCAGTTCTTC. Translated: CAISDGLAGDNEQFF. The chain is built from TRBV10-3 and TRBJ2-1; TRBD2 matches at 10 bases. Germline CDR1 ENHRY, CDR2 SYGVKD. CDR3 length equals 15 residues. Trimming cost V 3 bases and J 5 bases; bases outside gene matches: 4.

There are a few counts of this clonotype. This chain links TRBV3-1 with TRBJ2-7; a weak D match, TRBD1 (5 bases). This CDR3 region has 12 residues. Germline V lookup: CDR1 LGHDT, CDR2 YNNKEL (reference sequence). Trimming stripped 2 bases from V and 9 bases from J, with 11 bases between. CDR3 coding DNA: TGTGCCAGCAGCCAATCCACCAGGGCGCAGTACTTC. This gives the protein CASSQSTRAQYF.

This clonotype was observed once. The CDR3 loop reads CSVGTASNYGYTF. The CDR3 coding sequence is TGCAGCGTGGGGACAGCTTCTAACTATGGCTACACCTTC. The chain uses TRBV29-1 and TRBJ1-2, with 7 bases identical to TRBD1. This CDR3 has 13 amino acids. Germline lookup yields CDR1 SQVTM and CDR2 ANQGSEA. V lost 6 bases to trimming and J lost 0 bases; unmatched junction nucleotides: 4. Looking up the rest from reference TRBV29-1 and TRBJ1-2 gives the full variable domain: SAVISQKPSRDICQRGTSLTIQCQVDSQVTMMFWYRQQPGQSLTLIATANQGSEATYESGFVIDKFPISRPNLTFSTLTVSNMSPEDSSIYLCSVGTASNYGYTFGSGTRLTVV.

This clonotype turned up a few times. The chain couples TRBV11-2 to TRBJ2-4; a weak D match, TRBD2 (5 bases). V was clipped by 6 bases and J by 2 bases, with 17 bases between them. Per the germline V gene, CDR1 is SGHAT and CDR2 is FQNNGV. The CDR3 loop spans 16 amino acids. As DNA, the CDR3 is TGTGCCAGCAGGAACGTTCGCAGCGGTCCCAAAAACATTCAGTACTTC. Translation: CASRNVRSGPKNIQYF.

This clonotype has at least ten counts. The chain employs TRBV7-2 and TRBJ2-7; a weak D match, TRBD2 (6 bases). The V gene lost 5 bases and the J gene lost 5 bases, with 19 bases spanning the gap. The germline V gene has CDR1 SGHTA and CDR2 FQGNSA. This CDR3 is 15 amino acids long. CDR3 in DNA: TGTGCCAGCAGCGATCCTTACGGAGGGATCAACGAGCAGTACTTC. Its protein is CASSDPYGGINEQYF. The entire variable domain, with the rest obtained from reference TRBV7-2 and TRBJ2-7, is as follows: GAGVSQSPSNKVTEKGKDVELRCDPISGHTALYWYRQSLGQGLEFLIYFQGNSAPDKSGLPSDRFSAERTGGSVSTLTIQRTQQEDSAVYLCASSDPYGGINEQYFGPGTRLTVT.

The table lists this clonotype with a few counts. The chain has TRBV4-2 and TRBJ2-1; no reliable D call. The CDR3 is 12 residues long. Germline V lookup: CDR1 LGHNA, CDR2 YNFKEQ. V lost 11 bases to trimming and J lost 2 bases, with 10 bases between them. Here the CDR3 DNA reads TGTGCCGTTGGTAACACCTACAATGAGCAGTTCTTC. This sequence encodes CAVGNTYNEQFF.

The chain couples TRBV28 to TRBJ2-5; 9 bases are shared with TRBD2. This CDR3 contains 17 residues. Germline lookup yields CDR1 MDHEN and CDR2 SYDVKM. V was clipped by 3 bases and J by 1 base; unmatched bases: 9. This chain's CDR3 is CASSFVAGASSQETQYF. In DNA, the CDR3 is TGTGCCAGCAGTTTCGTAGCGGGGGCGTCCTCCCAAGAGACCCAGTACTTC.

This clonotype was counted ten times or more. The rearrangement links TRBV28 to TRBJ2-3; 8 bases match TRBD1. This CDR3 region has 15 residues. V was pared by 3 bases and J by 5 bases, with 7 bases of the junction left unmatched. Per germline, CDR1 MDHEN and CDR2 SYDVKM. This CDR3 is CASSLEQGARDTQYF. The CDR3 DNA follows: TGTGCCAGCAGTTTGGAGCAGGGGGCTAGAGATACGCAGTATTTT. The entire variable domain, with the rest obtained from reference TRBV28 and TRBJ2-3, is as follows: DVKVTQSSRYLVKRTGEKVFLECVQDMDHENMFWYRQDPGLGLRLIYFSYDVKMKEKGDIPEGYSVSREKKERFSLILESASTNQTSMYLCASSLEQGARDTQYFGPGTRLTVL.

This clonotype showed up just a few times. The V and J genes are TRBV9 and TRBJ2-1; TRBD2 aligns across 8 bases. Germline trimming cut 0 bases from V and 4 bases from J; bases unmatched to any gene: 6. From germline, CDR1 is SGDLS and CDR2 YYNGEE. The CDR3 sequence is 16 residues long. CDR3 region: CASSVATAGAYNEQFF. The CDR3 bases are TGTGCCAGCAGCGTAGCTACAGCGGGAGCTTACAATGAGCAGTTCTTC.

This clonotype was seen only a few times. This chain connects TRBV19 to TRBJ2-1, with 9 positions matching TRBD2. Germline V gives CDR1 LNHDA, CDR2 SQIVND (reference sequence). The CDR3 consists of 15 residues. J was trimmed by 4 bases and V by 5 bases; bases with no gene match: 6. This CDR3 reads CASSWRGRVYNEQFF. DNA of the CDR3: TGTGCCAGTAGTTGGCGCGGGAGGGTTTACAATGAGCAGTTCTTC.

This clonotype was seen at least ten times. This chain uses TRBV5-1 with TRBJ1-5; possible D gene TRBD1, 5 bases. CDR1 and CDR2 from the germline V gene are SGHRS and YFSETQ. Deletions cut 0 bases from V and 6 bases from J, with 7 bases between. The CDR3 has 13 residues. CDR3 DNA sequence: TGCGCCAGCAGCTTGGAGGGGATTCAGCCCCAGCATTTT. Translated, it gives CASSLEGIQPQHF.

Many counts were recorded for this clonotype. The V and J genes are TRBV9 and TRBJ2-5; 9 bases align to TRBD2. The trim removed 3 bases at V and 3 bases at J, leaving 0 bases unmatched. CDR3 length: 13 amino acids. CDR1 SGDLS and CDR2 YYNGEE come from the germline V gene. Here the CDR3 DNA reads TGTGCCAGCAGCGCTAGCGGGAAAGAGACCCAGTACTTC. Encoded protein: CASSASGKETQYF.

This chain uses TRBV4-2 with TRBJ2-7, with 9 bases fitting TRBD1. The CDR3 loop spans 17 amino acids. Trimming cost V 4 bases and J 6 bases; bases outside gene matches: 16. Germline V gene sequence: CDR1 LGHNA, CDR2 YNFKEQ. The CDR3 is CASSPDDSGQGFSEQYF. CDR3 DNA sequence: TGTGCCAGCAGCCCGGACGATTCGGGACAGGGATTCTCCGAGCAGTACTTC.

This clonotype was seen only a few times. V usage is TRBV9 and J usage is TRBJ2-7, with 7 bases lining up with TRBD1. CDR3 length equals 15 residues. Germline V gives CDR1 SGDLS, CDR2 YYNGEE. The J segment lost 3 bases and the V segment lost 0 bases, leaving 6 bases of the junction unmatched. CDR3 DNA: TGTGCCAGCAGCGTAGTAGGGACAGCTGACTACGAGCAGTACTTC. Encoded protein: CASSVVGTADYEQYF.

This clonotype was seen a handful of times. The chain recombines TRBV7-9 with TRBJ2-5, with a tentative D call TRBD2 (5 bases). Germline CDR1 reads SEHNR; CDR2 reads FQNEAQ (reference sequence). This CDR3 has 15 amino acids. With 5 bases removed from V and 2 bases from J, the gap between germline ends came to 15 bases. The CDR3 bases are TGTGCCAGCAGCCCGAGCGGACGGCAACAAGAGACCCAGTACTTC. It is translated as CASSPSGRQQETQYF.

CDR3 in amino acids: CSVSIAGATFRTDEQYF. In nucleotides, the CDR3 is TGCAGCGTCTCTATAGCGGGAGCCACTTTCAGGACGGACGAGCAGTACTTC. J is TRBJ2-7 and V is TRBV29-1, with 9 nucleotides matching TRBD2. The trim removed 6 bases at V and 5 bases at J, leaving 20 bases unmatched. Germline V lookup: CDR1 SQVTM, CDR2 ANQGSEA. The length of the CDR3 is 17 residues.